This entry lists 2 T cell receptor beta chains sequenced from one sample in a study of T cell responses to AZD1222 COVID-19 vaccine. Clones were sequenced by immunoSEQ multiplex PCR, and TCRdb holds only the in-frame ones, with some missing. The table lists about 86,000 clones, roughly 87% of them singletons, with 5.3% in the top ten. This specimen was peripheral blood, taken 28 days after the second AZD1222 dose. The receptors derive from an adult who received the AZD1222 COVID-19 vaccine.

The chain links TRBV28 to TRBJ1-6; 7 bases map to TRBD1. The CDR3 spans 18 residues. Unmatched junction bases numbered 6, after V lost 1 base and J lost 0 bases. Germline CDR1 MDHEN, CDR2 SYDVKM. DNA of the CDR3: TGTGCCAGCAGTTTATATCCCAGGGGGAGCTCCTATAATTCACCCCTCCACTTT. This encodes CASSLYPRGSSYNSPLHF.

The rearrangement uses TRBV7-2 and TRBJ2-7; unclear D gene. V lost 5 bases, J lost 3 bases, and 17 bases lay in between. The CDR3 contains 15 residues. Germline V gene data show CDR1 as SGHTA and CDR2 as FQGNSA. For the CDR3, the DNA is TGTGCCAGCAGCCCAGTAGGGTTCTCCGGCTACGAGCAGTACTTC. It translates to CASSPVGFSGYEQYF. Combining the CDR3 with reference TRBV7-2 and TRBJ2-7 gives the whole variable domain GAGVSQSPSNKVTEKGKDVELRCDPISGHTALYWYRQSLGQGLEFLIYFQGNSAPDKSGLPSDRFSAERTGGSVSTLTIQRTQQEDSAVYLCASSPVGFSGYEQYFGPGTRLTVT.